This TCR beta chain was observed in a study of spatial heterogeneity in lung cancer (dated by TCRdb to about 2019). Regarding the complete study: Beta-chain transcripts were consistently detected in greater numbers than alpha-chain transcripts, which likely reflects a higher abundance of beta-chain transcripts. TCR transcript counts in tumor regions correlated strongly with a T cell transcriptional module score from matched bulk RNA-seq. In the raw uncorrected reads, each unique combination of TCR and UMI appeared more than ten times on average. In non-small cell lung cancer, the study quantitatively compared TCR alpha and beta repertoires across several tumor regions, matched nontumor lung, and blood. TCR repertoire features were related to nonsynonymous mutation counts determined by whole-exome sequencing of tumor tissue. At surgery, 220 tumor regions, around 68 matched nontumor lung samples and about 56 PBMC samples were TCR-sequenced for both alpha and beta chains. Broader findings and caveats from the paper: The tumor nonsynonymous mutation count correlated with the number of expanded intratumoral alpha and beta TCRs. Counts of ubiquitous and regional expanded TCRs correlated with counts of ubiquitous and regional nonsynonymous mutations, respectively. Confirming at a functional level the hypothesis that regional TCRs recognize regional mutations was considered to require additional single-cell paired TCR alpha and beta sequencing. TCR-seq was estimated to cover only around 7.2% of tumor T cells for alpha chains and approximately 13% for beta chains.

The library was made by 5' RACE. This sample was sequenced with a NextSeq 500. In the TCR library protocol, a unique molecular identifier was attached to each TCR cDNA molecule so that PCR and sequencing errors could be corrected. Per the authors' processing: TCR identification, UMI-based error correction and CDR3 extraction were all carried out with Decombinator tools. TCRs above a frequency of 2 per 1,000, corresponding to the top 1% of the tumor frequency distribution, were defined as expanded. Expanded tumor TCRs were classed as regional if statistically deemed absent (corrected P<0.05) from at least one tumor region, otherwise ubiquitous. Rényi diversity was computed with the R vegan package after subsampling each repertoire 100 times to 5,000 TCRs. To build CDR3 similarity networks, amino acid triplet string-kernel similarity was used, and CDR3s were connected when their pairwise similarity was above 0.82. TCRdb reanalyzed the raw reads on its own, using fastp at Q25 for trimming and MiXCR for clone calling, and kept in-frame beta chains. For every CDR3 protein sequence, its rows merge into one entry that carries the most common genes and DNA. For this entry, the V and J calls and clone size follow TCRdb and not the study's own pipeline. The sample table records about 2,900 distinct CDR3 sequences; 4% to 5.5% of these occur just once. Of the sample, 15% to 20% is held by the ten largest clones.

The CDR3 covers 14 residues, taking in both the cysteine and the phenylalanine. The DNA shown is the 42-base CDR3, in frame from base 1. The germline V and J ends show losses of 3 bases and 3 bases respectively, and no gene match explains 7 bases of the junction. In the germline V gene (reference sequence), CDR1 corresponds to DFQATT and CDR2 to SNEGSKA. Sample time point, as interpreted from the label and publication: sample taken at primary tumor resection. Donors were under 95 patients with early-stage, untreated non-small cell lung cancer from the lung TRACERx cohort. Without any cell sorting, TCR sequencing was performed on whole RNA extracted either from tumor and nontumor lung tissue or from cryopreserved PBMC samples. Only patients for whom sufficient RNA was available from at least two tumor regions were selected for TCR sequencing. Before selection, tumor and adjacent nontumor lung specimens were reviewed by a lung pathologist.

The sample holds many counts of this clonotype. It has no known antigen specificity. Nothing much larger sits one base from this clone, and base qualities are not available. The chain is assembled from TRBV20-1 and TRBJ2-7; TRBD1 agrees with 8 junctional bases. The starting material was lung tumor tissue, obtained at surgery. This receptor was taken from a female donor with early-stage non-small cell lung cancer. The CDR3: CSASLQGGSYEQYF. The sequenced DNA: TGCAGTGCTAGCCTACAGGGGGGAAGCTACGAGCAGTACTTC.